These 23 T cell receptor beta chains originate from one sample sequenced in a study of OX40 agonist ivuxolimab in advanced cancers. Sequenced by immunoSEQ multiplex PCR; TCRdb stores in-frame clones only, minus some. The sample carries fewer than 100,000 clones, roughly nine tenths recorded once. The source was CD4+ or CD8+ T cells sorted from blood, collected in a trial of the OX40 agonist ivuxolimab. These receptors came from an adult with an advanced solid tumor such as melanoma, head and neck, liver or kidney cancer.

The chain is built from TRBV7-2 and TRBJ1-5; D might be TRBD1 (5 bases). CDR1 SGHTA and CDR2 FQGNSA come from the germline V gene. Trimming shortened V by 5 bases and J by 9 bases, and 20 bases separated the two germline ends. This CDR3 comprises 15 residues. CDR3 in DNA: TGTGCCAGCAGCCCTGTGACAGCCCATAATTGGCCCCAGCATTTT. Translated: CASSPVTAHNWPQHF.

The chain carries TRBV18 and TRBJ1-5, with TRBD1 matching 7 bases. V lost 1 base, J lost 3 bases, and 0 bases stayed unmatched. The CDR3 runs 14 residues. Looked up from germline, CDR1 is KGHSH and CDR2 is LQKENI. CDR3 bases: TGTGCCAGCTCACCACAGGGGGCCAATCAGCCCCAGCATTTT. It yields the protein CASSPQGANQPQHF.

This clone has just a few counts. The chain is built from TRBV27 and TRBJ2-6; no reliable D call. The CDR3 is 16 residues long. The germline V gene encodes CDR1 MNHEY and CDR2 SMNVEV (reference sequence). V shed 3 bases and J shed 0 bases, with 9 bases lying between them. The CDR3 coding sequence is TGTGCCAGCAGTTTGTCAGCCGTCTCTGGGGCCAACGTCCTGACTTTC. Translating gives CASSLSAVSGANVLTF. The full variable domain, with the rest looked up from reference TRBV27 and TRBJ2-6, is EAQVTQNPRYLITVTGKKLTVTCSQNMNHEYMSWYRQDPGLGLRQIYYSMNVEVTDKGDVPEGYKVSRKEKRNFPLILESPSPNQTSLYFCASSLSAVSGANVLTFGAGSRLTVL.

J is TRBJ2-1 and V is TRBV25-1; tentatively, D is TRBD1 or TRBD2 (5 bases each). Trimming pared 6 bases from V and 9 bases from J, leaving 9 bases between. The CDR3 runs to 11 residues. Germline-derived CDR1 and CDR2 are MGHDK and SYGVNS. The CDR3, as DNA: TGTGCCAGCAGAGGGACCTTTGAGCAGTTCTTC. The encoded protein is CASRGTFEQFF.

The chain recombines TRBV14 with TRBJ2-7; no firm D call. This CDR3 has 13 amino acids. Germline loops: CDR1 SGHDN, CDR2 FVKESK. The germline V and J ends were trimmed by 0 bases and 6 bases, with 9 bases remaining between them. The CDR3 here is CASSQDRLGEQYF. The CDR3 DNA reads as TGTGCCAGCAGCCAAGATCGTTTGGGCGAGCAGTACTTC.

The rearrangement uses TRBV4-3 and TRBJ2-7, with 8 bases identical to TRBD2. The CDR3 is made up of 14 amino acids. The ends lost 4 bases at V and 5 bases at J; junction bases unmatched: 7. Germline V lookup: CDR1 LGHNA, CDR2 YSLEER. The CDR3 DNA reads as TGCGCCAGCAGCCTATTTAGCGGGGACCACGAGCAGTACTTC. Protein product: CASSLFSGDHEQYF.

V gene TRBV2 combines with J gene TRBJ1-1, with D unresolved. Germline CDR1 is SNHLY and CDR2 is FYNNEI. The CDR3 extends over 13 amino acids. With 2 bases removed from V and 1 base from J, the gap between germline ends came to 5 bases. CDR3 DNA: TGTGCCAGCAGTGAACGCGGGAACACTGAAGCTTTCTTT. Translating gives CASSERGNTEAFF. Combining the CDR3 with reference TRBV2 and TRBJ1-1 gives the whole variable domain EPEVTQTPSHQVTQMGQEVILRCVPISNHLYFYWYRQILGQKVEFLVSFYNNEISEKSEIFDDQFSVERPDGSNFTLKIRSTKLEDSAMYFCASSERGNTEAFFGQGTRLTVV.

The rearrangement uses TRBV2 and TRBJ2-2; 9 nucleotides align to TRBD2. Germline loops: CDR1 SNHLY, CDR2 FYNNEI. The V segment lost 5 bases and the J segment 5 bases; nucleotides outside the gene matches: 9. CDR3 length: 16 residues. Here the CDR3 DNA reads TGTGCCAGCAGTATTAGCGGGAGAAGGGCGACCGGGGAGCTGTTTTTT. Translating gives CASSISGRRATGELFF.

The chain links TRBV9 to TRBJ2-5; the D is unclear. The V gene's germline CDR1 is SGDLS and CDR2 YYNGEE. The CDR3 contains 13 residues. Trimming removed 0 bases at V and 3 bases at J, with 6 bases between. This CDR3 reads CASSVAGKETQYF. DNA of the CDR3: TGTGCCAGCAGCGTAGCTGGGAAAGAGACCCAGTACTTC.

This clone showed up just a few times. The J gene is TRBJ2-3, the V gene TRBV28; 12 bases align to TRBD2. The V gene's germline CDR1 is MDHEN and CDR2 SYDVKM. The CDR3 extends over 16 amino acids. Trimming cost V 10 bases and J 4 bases; bases outside gene matches: 12. The CDR3 loop reads CATASTSGSWSDTQYF. The CDR3 DNA reads as TGTGCCACAGCCTCGACTAGCGGGAGTTGGTCAGATACGCAGTATTTT.

Points on this clone: At one end, the junction sequence differs from germline, possibly due to a read error. The chain employs TRBV27 and TRBJ1-5; possible D gene TRBD1, 5 bases. CDR1 MNHEY and CDR2 SMNVEV come from the germline V gene (reference sequence). This CDR3 has 18 residues. The CDR3 coding sequence is TGTGCCAGCAGTCTATCCCCCGGGGAGGGGCGAGGAAGTCAGCCCCAGCATTTT. Encoded protein: CASSLSPGEGRGSQPQHF.

Worth noting for this clone: A junction boundary mismatches the germline segment, possibly from a read error. This chain uses TRBV14 with TRBJ2-1, with TRBD1 as a possible D gene (5 bases). The germline V gene has CDR1 SGHDN and CDR2 FVKESK. This CDR3 comprises 14 residues. Here the CDR3 DNA reads TGTGCCAGCAGCCAAGTAGACAGCTTGGTACCTCGGGTCTTC. Protein: CASSQVDSLVPRVF.

The chain combines TRBV5-1 with TRBJ2-5, with D uncertain. The CDR3 has 10 amino acids. Germline CDR1 and CDR2: SGHRS and YFSETQ. Trimming left V 4 bases short and J 5 bases short, with 3 bases between. CDR3 protein: CASSRETQYF. CDR3 in DNA: TGCGCCAGCAGCCGGGAGACCCAGTACTTC.

This clone came up a few times. This sequence joins TRBV6-6 and TRBJ1-4, with 8 bases lining up with TRBD1. The CDR3 covers 15 residues. In germline, CDR1 is MNHNY, CDR2 SVGAGI (reference sequence). The V segment lost 4 bases and the J segment 9 bases; nucleotides outside the gene matches: 10. The CDR3 spells CASSFGTGNLKKLFF. In nucleotides, the CDR3 is TGTGCCAGCAGTTTTGGGACAGGAAATTTGAAAAAACTGTTTTTT.

The CDR3 DNA reads TGTGCCTGGAGTCCCCCCTTTCGAAGGGGTAATGAAAAACTGTTTTTT. Amino acid sequence: CAWSPPFRRGNEKLFF. This chain connects TRBV30 to TRBJ1-4; D might be TRBD1 (5 bases). Germline CDR1 and CDR2: GTSNPN and SVGIG (reference sequence). CDR3 length: 16 residues. V lost 2 bases and J lost 4, with 17 bases in between. Variable domain in full (rest from reference TRBV30 and TRBJ1-4): SQTIHQWPATLVQPVGSPLSLECTVEGTSNPNLYWYRQAAGRGLQLLFYSVGIGQISSEVPQNLSASRPQDRQFILSSKKLLLSDSGFYLCAWSPPFRRGNEKLFFGSGTQLSVL.

The V and J genes are TRBV15 and TRBJ2-7, with a tentative D call TRBD1 (5 bases). V lost 0 bases to trimming and J lost 0 bases, with 9 bases between them. CDR1 and CDR2 (germline): LNHNV, YYDKDF (reference sequence). The CDR3 is 15 residues long. The chain's CDR3 is CATSREGQNSYEQYF. The CDR3 nucleotides are TGTGCCACCAGCAGAGAGGGGCAGAACTCCTACGAGCAGTACTTC.

This clone was counted once. This rearrangement joins TRBV11-1 to TRBJ1-2; unclear D gene. Germline V gives CDR1 SGHAT, CDR2 FQDESV (reference sequence). CDR3 length: 13 amino acids. V lost 1 base and J 3 bases, leaving 6 bases between the germline ends. The CDR3 is CASSLDSYYGYTF. The CDR3 DNA reads as TGTGCCAGCAGCTTAGACAGTTACTATGGCTACACCTTC.

This clone occurred once. The V and J genes are TRBV11-3 and TRBJ2-5; 7 nucleotides match TRBD2. V gave up 4 bases and J gave up 3 bases; unmatched junction bases: 8. This CDR3 has 15 residues. Per germline, CDR1 SGHNT and CDR2 YENEEA. This CDR3 is CASSSSWGGEETQYF. DNA for the CDR3: TGTGCCAGCAGCTCCTCATGGGGGGGGGAAGAGACCCAGTACTTC.

V gene TRBV27 combines with J gene TRBJ1-4; D is perhaps TRBD1 (6 bases). Germline V gene sequence: CDR1 MNHEY, CDR2 SMNVEV (reference sequence). CDR3 length equals 15 residues. Trimming shortened V by 6 bases and J by 2 bases, and 13 bases separated the two germline ends. The CDR3 DNA is TGTGCCAGCAGGGTACAGGGTGGGACTAATGAAAAACTGTTTTTT. This encodes CASRVQGGTNEKLFF. Combining the CDR3 with reference TRBV27 and TRBJ1-4 gives the whole variable domain EAQVTQNPRYLITVTGKKLTVTCSQNMNHEYMSWYRQDPGLGLRQIYYSMNVEVTDKGDVPEGYKVSRKEKRNFPLILESPSPNQTSLYFCASRVQGGTNEKLFFGSGTQLSVL.

The chain carries TRBV5-1 and TRBJ2-3, with 14 bases aligning to TRBD2. Germline-derived CDR1 and CDR2 are SGHRS and YFSETQ. This CDR3 spans 16 amino acids. Unmatched junction bases numbered 6, after V lost 4 bases and J lost 5 bases. Here the CDR3 DNA reads TGCGCCAGCAGCGTGGGACTAGCGGGGGAGGGAGATACGCAGTATTTT. Translation: CASSVGLAGEGDTQYF.

This clone is a singleton in its sample. The chain joins TRBV11-3 to TRBJ2-1; D is undetermined. V lost 6 bases and J lost 8, with 23 bases in between. This CDR3 has 16 amino acids. Per germline, CDR1 SGHNT and CDR2 YENEEA. CDR3 sequence: CASSSNYGSIYDEQFF. The CDR3 coding sequence is TGTGCCAGCAGTTCTAATTACGGATCCATATACGATGAGCAGTTCTTC.

V and J are TRBV6-6 and TRBJ1-1; D not certain. Germline assignment: CDR1 MNHNY and CDR2 SVGAGI (reference sequence). V lost 5 bases, J lost 3 bases, and 19 bases lay in between. This CDR3 spans 16 amino acids. The DNA of the CDR3 is TGTGCCAGCAGTCCGGCTTTCGGGTCCGGGGACACTGAAGCTTTCTTT. It translates to CASSPAFGSGDTEAFF.

The chain's CDR3 is CARLEILDTDTQYF. As DNA, the CDR3 is TGTGCCAGATTGGAGATCCTAGACACAGATACGCAGTATTTT. This chain joins TRBV27 and TRBJ2-3; D is uncertain. Germline assignment: CDR1 MNHEY and CDR2 SMNVEV (reference sequence). Trimming left V 9 bases short and J 2 bases short, with 15 bases between. This CDR3 has 14 residues.